This T cell receptor beta chain was sequenced in a study of blood T cell repertoires in COVID-19. Whole-study context: The cDNA or gDNA used as material had been derived from T cells, B-cell-depleted T cells, or PBMCs.

Germline loops: CDR1 SNHLY, CDR2 FYNNEI. CDR3 length: 15 residues. Trimming left V 2 bases short and J 5 bases short, with 12 bases between. The table came from immunoSEQ multiplex PCR; TCRdb's copy has only in-frame clones and leaves some out. The data show approximately 70,000 clones, with 90% seen just once and about 2.5% held by the top ten. The specimen was peripheral blood. The chain couples TRBV2 to TRBJ1-4; D not certain. This TCR was sampled from a human donor in a cohort sampled during active COVID-19. The DNA of the CDR3 is TGTGCCAGCAGTGAACCGTCGGGAGGGAATGAAAAACTGTTTTTT. As protein: CASSEPSGGNEKLFF.